This T cell receptor beta chain was sequenced during a study of T-cell memory formation after mild COVID-19. The wider study: The study found TCR clusters largely donor specific. Study-wide results and caveats: Contracting CD4+ clones lay largely in CM and EM, with CD8+ ones residing in EMRA. A second wave expanding day 15 to 37 was CD4+-biased; contracting clones were balanced. Cross-reactive memory appears to have joined, as suggested by some responding clones showing up in pre-infection memory.

TCRdb reprocessed the 5' RACE reads via MiXCR and lists one record per CDR3 protein. The table lists about 290,000 distinct CDR3 sequences, 15% to 20% of them singletons. This CDR3 has 13 amino acids. Trimming stripped 2 bases from V and 10 bases from J, with 12 bases between. This clonotype was seen more than once but under ten times. The target antigen is unknown. Sequencing was performed on PBMCs or a T cell subset sorted from them (not recorded which). This clonotype was sampled from a man aged 18 to 30 who had mild COVID-19 (a few samples of this study predate the infection). Cell type and time point are not known. The chain recombines TRBV12-3 or TRBV12-4 with TRBJ2-1; D unresolved. CDR3 DNA: TGTGCCAGCAGTTTAAGTGCCCGCCTCGAGCAGTTCTTC. This gives the protein CASSLSARLEQFF.